This T cell receptor (beta chain) came from a study of T cells after yellow fever vaccination. Across the study: With SMART-Seq v4 Ultra Low Input, the fractions containing low cell numbers were prepared.

Study-level results: Faster peaking, at day 5 versus 15, marked a secondary response that was weaker.

This clonotype has at least ten counts. What it recognizes is unknown. Synthesis of TCR cDNA relied on 5'RACE template switching, which attached a universal primer site and UMIs. TCRdb re-analysed the 5' RACE reads in MiXCR, keeping a single row per CDR3 protein. The table shows approximately 340,000 distinct CDR3 sequences, with 8.7% occurring only once. Specimen: PBMCs, collected on the day of the first yellow fever vaccination. The receptor was derived from a man between 18 and 29 years old who received the YFV17D yellow fever vaccine.

Here the CDR3 DNA reads TGTGCCAGCAGTTTTTGGGGGCGTCGCACTGAAGCTTTCTTT. Translation: CASSFWGRRTEAFF. This chain uses TRBV12-3 or TRBV12-4 with TRBJ1-1; TRBD1 is a possible D gene (6 bases). Trimming left V 3 bases short and J 4 bases short, with 12 bases between. The CDR3 sequence is 14 residues long.